The present T cell receptor (beta chain) was sequenced within a study of cytomegalovirus exposure and HLA in healthy donors. This clone has just a few counts. Antigen specificity is unknown. The PCR contained 60 Vbeta and 13 Jbeta primers. The repertoire was sequenced with immunoSEQ multiplex PCR; TCRdb's copy has only in-frame clones and lacks some. The sample yields about 180,000 clones, 77% seen once. The germline CDR1 and CDR2 sequences are MGHDK and SYGVNS. The V gene end was trimmed by 1 base and the J gene end by 5 bases; junction bases not matched to a gene: 10. The CDR3 loop spans 17 amino acids. Notes on the study in general: Later analysis associated a missense DCLRE1C variant with TCR beta V- and J-gene trimming.

The source of this sequence is a young man in good health and CMV-seronegative. This rearrangement joins TRBV25-1 to TRBJ2-1, with TRBD2 matching 8 bases. Material for sequencing was PBMCs. The chain's CDR3 is CASSELGTRGRDNEQFF. DNA for the CDR3: TGTGCCAGCAGTGAATTGGGGACTAGGGGAAGGGACAATGAGCAGTTCTTC.